This section outlines one T cell receptor (beta chain) sequence together with its context. Each PCR replicate from the sorted subsets contained 150 to 250 ng DNA, which is some 30,000 T cell genomes. Clones were read by immunoSEQ multiplex PCR, and TCRdb kept only the in-frame ones, dropping some. The repertoire holds 650,000 to 800,000 clones, about two thirds seen once, with less than 2% in the top ten. These data originate in a study of shared clonotypes between healthy human individuals. Deletions cut 6 bases from V and 10 bases from J, with 18 bases between. The CDR3 has 14 amino acids. Looked up from germline, CDR1 is SGHAT and CDR2 is FQNNGV.

Material: memory CD4+ T cells sorted from blood. Indicated subset: CD45RA-negative fraction. The sequence came from a woman in her twenties or thirties in good health. The V gene is TRBV11-2, the J gene TRBJ2-2; a possible D gene is TRBD2 (7 bases). The CDR3 region is CASSLGGRAEELFF. CDR3 DNA: TGTGCCAGCAGTCTAGGGGGGAGGGCTGAGGAGCTGTTTTTT.